The 18 T cell receptor beta chains reported below all come from one sample, sequenced in a study of CXCR3-negative and CXCR3-positive naive CD8 T cells. Overall study findings and caveats: Compared with CXCR3-negative naive cells, CXCR3-positive naive cells showed more hydrophobic TRB CDR3s.

Researchers prepared the TRB cDNA libraries using 5' RACE with UMI labels. TCRdb reprocessed the 5' RACE reads and keeps a single row for each CDR3 protein, giving no DNA. The sample's table shows more than 70,000 distinct CDR3 sequences. These receptors are not linked to any known antigen. The specimen was naive CXCR3+ CD8+ T cells from blood. Sample subset: CD45RO-CCR7+CD27+CD95- naive CD8+ T cells expressing CXCR3 (TNR3+). Receptors originate from a human donor in good health. Some clones in this sample may be carry-over from other donors' samples.

The J gene is TRBJ2-3, the V gene TRBV29-1; TCRdb selects TRBD1, and the lack of DNA leaves this call unchecked. The V gene's germline CDR1 is SQVTM and CDR2 ANQGSEA. The CDR3 spans 15 residues. This chain's CDR3 is CSAEGDRVRTDTQYF.

This CDR3 is CSVAGLGGAFGDTQYF. V and J are TRBV29-1 and TRBJ2-3; without DNA, the TCRdb call of TRBD1 cannot be checked. The CDR3 is 16 residues long. Germline loops: CDR1 SQVTM, CDR2 ANQGSEA.

This chain uses TRBV6-1 with TRBJ1-5. The CDR3 runs to 14 residues. CDR1 and CDR2 (germline): MNHNS, SASEGT. The CDR3 here is CASSEAVFNQPQHF.

The CDR3: CASSVLGQQGTEAFF. The chain joins TRBV9 to TRBJ1-1; TCRdb selects TRBD1, and the lack of DNA leaves this call unchecked. Germline V lookup: CDR1 SGDLS, CDR2 YYNGEE. This CDR3 comprises 15 residues.

J is TRBJ1-2 and V is TRBV7-2. Germline V lookup: CDR1 SGHTA, CDR2 FQGNSA. This CDR3 is 11 amino acids long. CDR3 loop: CASSFGENYTF. Full variable domain (remainder filled in from reference TRBV7-2 and TRBJ1-2): GAGVSQSPSNKVTEKGKDVELRCDPISGHTALYWYRQSLGQGLEFLIYFQGNSAPDKSGLPSDRFSAERTGGSVSTLTIQRTQQEDSAVYLCASSFGENYTFGSGTRLTVV.

V is TRBV5-5 and J is TRBJ1-5. The CDR3 is made up of 14 amino acids. The V gene's germline CDR1 is SGHKS and CDR2 YYEKEE (reference sequence). CDR3 in amino acids: CASSYDPLNQPQHF.

The CDR3 loop reads CASSPDVLGLAAFTDTQYF. The chain is built from TRBV3-1 and TRBJ2-3; lacking DNA, the TRBD2 call made by TCRdb goes unchecked. Germline loops: CDR1 LGHDT, CDR2 YNNKEL (reference sequence). This CDR3 comprises 19 residues.

The chain couples TRBV14 to TRBJ1-2. This CDR3 contains 14 residues. CDR1 is SGHDN, CDR2 FVKESK, per germline. The chain's CDR3 is CASSQEEGFYGYTF.

The J gene is TRBJ1-2, the V gene TRBV5-1. The CDR3 covers 12 residues. Germline V lookup: CDR1 SGHRS, CDR2 YFSETQ. CDR3 protein: CASSLVTGDYTF.

This sequence joins TRBV7-9 and TRBJ2-5; the D call of TRBD1 rests on TCRdb alone, since no DNA is present to check it. The germline V gene encodes CDR1 SEHNR and CDR2 FQNEAQ (reference sequence). CDR3 length: 17 residues. CDR3 sequence reads: CASSYPYSGPGGETQYF.

The J gene is TRBJ2-7, the V gene TRBV6-6; the D gene TCRdb calls, TRBD1, cannot be checked with no DNA. The CDR3 is 15 residues long. Germline V gene sequence: CDR1 MNHNY, CDR2 SVGAGI (reference sequence). This chain's CDR3 is CASSYSAGASYEQYF.

V gene TRBV7-9 combines with J gene TRBJ2-5; the TRBD1 assignment by TCRdb is unverifiable without DNA. CDR3 length: 14 amino acids. Germline V gene sequence: CDR1 SEHNR, CDR2 FQNEAQ (reference sequence). The CDR3 spells CASSLGGQQETQYF.

The chain joins TRBV5-1 to TRBJ2-1; TCRdb's assignment of TRBD2 cannot be checked, as there is no DNA. The germline gives CDR1 SGHRS, CDR2 YFSETQ. The CDR3 extends over 14 amino acids. CDR3 region: CASSLASGSHEQFF.

J is TRBJ2-7 and V is TRBV28; lacking DNA, the TRBD1 call made by TCRdb goes unchecked. Per the germline V gene, CDR1 is MDHEN and CDR2 is SYDVKM. This CDR3 region has 15 residues. CDR3 loop: CASTWGGSSVYEQYF.

The rearrangement uses TRBV11-1 and TRBJ1-1. The CDR3 spans 13 residues. Germline loops: CDR1 SGHAT, CDR2 FQDESV (reference sequence). The CDR3 sequence: CASSPRVLTEAFF.

The V gene is TRBV7-9, the J gene TRBJ1-2; the D gene TCRdb calls, TRBD1, cannot be checked with no DNA. Germline values: CDR1 SEHNR, CDR2 FQNEAQ (reference sequence). The CDR3 runs 14 residues. CDR3 in amino acids: CASSPGGLNYGYTF.

The rearrangement joins TRBV7-9 to TRBJ1-1. Germline CDR1 SEHNR, CDR2 FQNEAQ (reference sequence). The CDR3 covers 13 residues. The CDR3: CASSPYRDNEAFF.

V gene TRBV4-1 combines with J gene TRBJ1-2; the TCRdb D gene call, TRBD1, has no DNA to confirm it. Germline loops: CDR1 MGHRA, CDR2 YSYEKL. The CDR3 is 15 amino acids. The chain's CDR3 is CASSLTGLGDYGYTF.